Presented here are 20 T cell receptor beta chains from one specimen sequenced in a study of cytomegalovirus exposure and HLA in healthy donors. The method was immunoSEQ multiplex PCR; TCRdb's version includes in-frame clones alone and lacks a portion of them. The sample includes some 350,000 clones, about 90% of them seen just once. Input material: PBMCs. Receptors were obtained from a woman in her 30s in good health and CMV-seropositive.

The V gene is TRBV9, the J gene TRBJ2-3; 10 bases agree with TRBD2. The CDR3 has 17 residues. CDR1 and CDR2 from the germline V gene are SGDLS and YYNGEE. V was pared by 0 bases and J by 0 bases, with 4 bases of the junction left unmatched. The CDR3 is CASSVEGTSASTDTQYF. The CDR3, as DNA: TGTGCCAGCAGCGTAGAAGGGACTAGCGCTAGCACAGATACGCAGTATTTT.

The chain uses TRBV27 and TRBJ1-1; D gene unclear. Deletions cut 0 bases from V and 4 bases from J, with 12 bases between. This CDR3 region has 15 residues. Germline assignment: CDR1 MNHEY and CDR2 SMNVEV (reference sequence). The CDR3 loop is CASSLSGQMLTEAFF. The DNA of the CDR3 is TGTGCCAGCAGTTTATCTGGTCAGATGCTCACTGAAGCTTTCTTT.

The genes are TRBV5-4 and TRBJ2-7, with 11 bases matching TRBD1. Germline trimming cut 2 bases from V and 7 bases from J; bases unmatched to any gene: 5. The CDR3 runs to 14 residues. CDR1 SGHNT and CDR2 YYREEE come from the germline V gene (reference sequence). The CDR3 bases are TGTGCCAGCAGCTTAGGACAGGGGGCTTGGGAGCAGTACTTC. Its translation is CASSLGQGAWEQYF.

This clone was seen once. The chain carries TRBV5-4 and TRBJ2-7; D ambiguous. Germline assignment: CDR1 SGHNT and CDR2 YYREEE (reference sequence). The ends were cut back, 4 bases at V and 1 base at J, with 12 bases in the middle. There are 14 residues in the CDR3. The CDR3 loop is CASSPDPRSYEQYF. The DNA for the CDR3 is TGTGCCAGCAGCCCGGACCCCCGGTCCTACGAGCAGTACTTC.

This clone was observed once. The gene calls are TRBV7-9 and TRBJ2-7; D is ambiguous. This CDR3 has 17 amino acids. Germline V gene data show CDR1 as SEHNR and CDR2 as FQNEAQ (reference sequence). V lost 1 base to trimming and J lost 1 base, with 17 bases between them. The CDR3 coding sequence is TGTGCCAGCAGCTTAGGATCGATTGTCCTTTCATCCTACGAGCAGTACTTC. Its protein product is CASSLGSIVLSSYEQYF.

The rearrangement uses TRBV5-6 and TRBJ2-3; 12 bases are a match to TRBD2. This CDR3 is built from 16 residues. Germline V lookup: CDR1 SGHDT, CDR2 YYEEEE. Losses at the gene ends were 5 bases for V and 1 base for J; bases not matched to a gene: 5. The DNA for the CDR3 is TGTGCCAGCAGTAAACTAGCGGGAGGAGGCACAGATACGCAGTATTTT. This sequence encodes CASSKLAGGGTDTQYF.

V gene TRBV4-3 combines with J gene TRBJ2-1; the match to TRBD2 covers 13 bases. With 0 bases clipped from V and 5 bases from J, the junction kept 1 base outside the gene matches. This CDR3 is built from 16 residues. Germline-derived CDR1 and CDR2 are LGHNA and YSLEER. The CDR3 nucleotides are TGCGCCAGCAGCCAAGAAGGGACTAGCGGGAACAATGAGCAGTTCTTC. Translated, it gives CASSQEGTSGNNEQFF.

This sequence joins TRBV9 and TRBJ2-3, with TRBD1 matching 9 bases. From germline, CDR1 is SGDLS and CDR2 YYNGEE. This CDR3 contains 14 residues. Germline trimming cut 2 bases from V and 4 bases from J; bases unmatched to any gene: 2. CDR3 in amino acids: CASSVRQGADTQYF. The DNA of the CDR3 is TGTGCCAGCAGCGTCAGACAGGGGGCAGATACGCAGTATTTT.

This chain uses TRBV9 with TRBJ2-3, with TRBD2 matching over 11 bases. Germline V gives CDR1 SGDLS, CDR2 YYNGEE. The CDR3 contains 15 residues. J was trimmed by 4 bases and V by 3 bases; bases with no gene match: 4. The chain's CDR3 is CASSDSGRGADTQYF. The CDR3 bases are TGTGCCAGCAGCGATAGCGGGAGGGGCGCAGATACGCAGTATTTT.

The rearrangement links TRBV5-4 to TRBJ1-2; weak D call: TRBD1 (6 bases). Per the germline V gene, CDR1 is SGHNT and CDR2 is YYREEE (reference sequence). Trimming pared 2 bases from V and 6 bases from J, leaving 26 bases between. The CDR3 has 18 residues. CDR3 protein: CASSLPRGASNSFDGYTF. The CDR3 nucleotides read TGTGCCAGCAGCTTACCTCGGGGGGCCTCCAACAGTTTCGATGGCTACACCTTC.

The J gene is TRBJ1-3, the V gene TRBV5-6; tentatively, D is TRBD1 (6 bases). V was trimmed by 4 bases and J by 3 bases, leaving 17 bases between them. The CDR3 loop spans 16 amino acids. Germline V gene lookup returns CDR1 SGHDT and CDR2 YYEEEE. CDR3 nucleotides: TGTGCCAGCAGCCGACCTACAGGGTTCGGTGGAAACACCATATATTTT. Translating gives CASSRPTGFGGNTIYF. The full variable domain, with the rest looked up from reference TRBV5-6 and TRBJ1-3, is DAGVTQSPTHLIKTRGQQVTLRCSPKSGHDTVSWYQQALGQGPQFIFQYYEEEERQRGNFPDRFSGHQFPNYSSELNVNALLLGDSALYLCASSRPTGFGGNTIYFGEGSWLTVV.

The CDR3 nucleotides read TGTGCCAGCAGCTTGGAGAAGGGGAGCGGGGACAATGAGCAGTTCTTC. Translation: CASSLEKGSGDNEQFF. This chain connects TRBV5-6 to TRBJ2-1; 7 positions match TRBD2. The germline V gene has CDR1 SGHDT and CDR2 YYEEEE. J was trimmed by 5 bases and V by 0 bases; bases with no gene match: 8. This CDR3 spans 16 amino acids.

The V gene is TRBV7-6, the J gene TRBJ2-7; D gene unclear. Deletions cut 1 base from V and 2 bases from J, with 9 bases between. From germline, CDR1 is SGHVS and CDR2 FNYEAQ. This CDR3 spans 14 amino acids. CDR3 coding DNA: TGTGCCAGCAGCTTAGAAATGAGGACCTACGAGCAGTACTTC. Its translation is CASSLEMRTYEQYF. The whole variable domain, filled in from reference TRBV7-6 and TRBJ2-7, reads GAGVSQSPRYKVTKRGQDVALRCDPISGHVSLYWYRQALGQGPEFLTYFNYEAQQDKSGLPNDRFSAERPEGSISTLTIQRTEQRDSAMYRCASSLEMRTYEQYFGPGTRLTVT.

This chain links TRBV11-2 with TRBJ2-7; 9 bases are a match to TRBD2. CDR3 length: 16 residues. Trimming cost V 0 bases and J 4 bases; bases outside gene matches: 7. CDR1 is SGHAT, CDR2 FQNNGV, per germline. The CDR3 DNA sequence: TGTGCCAGCAGCTTAGAAGGCGGGAGGGCTAGGTACGAGCAGTACTTC. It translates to CASSLEGGRARYEQYF.

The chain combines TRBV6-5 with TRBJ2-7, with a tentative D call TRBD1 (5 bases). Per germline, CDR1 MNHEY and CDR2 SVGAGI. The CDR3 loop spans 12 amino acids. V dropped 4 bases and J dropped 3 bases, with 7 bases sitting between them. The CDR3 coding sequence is TGTGCCAGCAGTTCCAGGGACTACGAGCAGTACTTC. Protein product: CASSSRDYEQYF.

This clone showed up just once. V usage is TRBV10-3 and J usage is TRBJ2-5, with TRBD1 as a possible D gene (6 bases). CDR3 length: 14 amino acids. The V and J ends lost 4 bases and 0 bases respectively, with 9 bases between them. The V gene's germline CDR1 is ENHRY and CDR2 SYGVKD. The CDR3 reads CAISVQGYQETQYF. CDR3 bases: TGTGCCATCAGTGTACAGGGTTACCAAGAGACCCAGTACTTC.

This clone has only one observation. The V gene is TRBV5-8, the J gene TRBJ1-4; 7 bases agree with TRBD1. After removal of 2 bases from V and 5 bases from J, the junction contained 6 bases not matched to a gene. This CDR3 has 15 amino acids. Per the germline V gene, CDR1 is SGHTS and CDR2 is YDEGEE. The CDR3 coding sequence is TGTGCCAGCAGCTTACCGGGACAGAAGAATGAAAAACTGTTTTTT. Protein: CASSLPGQKNEKLFF.

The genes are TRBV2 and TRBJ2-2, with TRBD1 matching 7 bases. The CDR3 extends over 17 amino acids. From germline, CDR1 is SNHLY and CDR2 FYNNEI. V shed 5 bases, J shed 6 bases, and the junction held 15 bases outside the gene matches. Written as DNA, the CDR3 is TGTGCCAGCAGTCCGGACAGGTCAGGGGACGTGGCCGGGGAGCTGTTTTTT. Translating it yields CASSPDRSGDVAGELFF.

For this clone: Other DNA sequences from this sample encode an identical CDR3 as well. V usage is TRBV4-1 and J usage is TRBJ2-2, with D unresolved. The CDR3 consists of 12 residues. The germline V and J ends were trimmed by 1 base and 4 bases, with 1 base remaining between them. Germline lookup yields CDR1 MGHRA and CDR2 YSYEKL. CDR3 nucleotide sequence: TGCGCCAGCAGCCAAGGCACCGGGGAGCTGTTTTTT. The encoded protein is CASSQGTGELFF.

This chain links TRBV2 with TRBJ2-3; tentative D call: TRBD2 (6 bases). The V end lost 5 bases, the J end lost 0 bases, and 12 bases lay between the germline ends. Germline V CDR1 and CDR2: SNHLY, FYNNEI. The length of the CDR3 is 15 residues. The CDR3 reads CASSTGTGSTDTQYF. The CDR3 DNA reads TGTGCCAGCAGTACCGGGACTGGTAGCACAGATACGCAGTATTTT.